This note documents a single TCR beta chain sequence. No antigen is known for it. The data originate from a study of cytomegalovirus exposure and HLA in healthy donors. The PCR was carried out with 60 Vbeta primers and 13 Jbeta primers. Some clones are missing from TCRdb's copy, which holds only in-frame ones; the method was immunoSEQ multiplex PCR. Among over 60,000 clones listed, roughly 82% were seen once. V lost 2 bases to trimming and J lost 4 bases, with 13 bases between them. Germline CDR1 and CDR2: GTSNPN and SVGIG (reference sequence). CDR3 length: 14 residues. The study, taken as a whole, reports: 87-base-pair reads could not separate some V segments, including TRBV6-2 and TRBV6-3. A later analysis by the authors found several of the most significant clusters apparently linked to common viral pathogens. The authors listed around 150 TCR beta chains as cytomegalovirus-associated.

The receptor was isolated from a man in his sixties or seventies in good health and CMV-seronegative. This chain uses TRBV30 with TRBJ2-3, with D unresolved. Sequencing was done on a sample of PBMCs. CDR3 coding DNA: TGTGCCTGGAGTATCGGGTTGAATTCAGATACGCAGTATTTT. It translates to CAWSIGLNSDTQYF.